One and the same sample provided the 8 T cell receptor beta chains below, sequenced in a study of long-term antiretroviral therapy in people with HIV. With survey level as its setting, the immunoSEQ assay was v3.0. Assay: immunoSEQ multiplex PCR; the TCRdb copy retains only in-frame clones and omits some. The data hold some 13,000 clones, with 80% observed a single time. This specimen consisted of unsorted PBMCs, obtained 3.2 years before starting antiretroviral therapy. These TCRs come from a man aged 40-49 years with HIV.

The CDR3, as DNA: TGTGCCAGCAGCTTGGTGACATACATGAACACTGAAGCTTTCTTT. Its protein product is CASSLVTYMNTEAFF. The chain carries TRBV13 and TRBJ1-1; no reliable D call. Germline V CDR1 and CDR2: PRHDT, FYEKMQ (reference sequence). Between the trimmed V and J ends, which lost 3 bases and 0 bases, there was a span of 11 bases. The CDR3 covers 15 residues. The whole variable domain, filled in from reference TRBV13 and TRBJ1-1, reads AAGVIQSPRHLIKEKRETATLKCYPIPRHDTVYWYQQGPGQDPQFLISFYEKMQSDKGSIPDRFSAQQFSDYHSELNMSSLELGDSALYFCASSLVTYMNTEAFFGQGTRLTVV.

The gene calls are TRBV5-4 and TRBJ2-7; 8 nucleotides match TRBD1. The CDR3 is made up of 14 amino acids. The J segment lost 3 bases and the V segment lost 3 bases, leaving 5 bases of the junction unmatched. Germline CDR1 is SGHNT and CDR2 is YYREEE (reference sequence). The CDR3 protein is CASSSGQGNYEQYF. The CDR3 DNA follows: TGTGCCAGCAGCTCCGGACAGGGTAACTACGAGCAGTACTTC.

This rearrangement joins TRBV10-2 to TRBJ2-2; the match to TRBD1 covers 8 bases. The CDR3 has 14 residues. Per the germline V gene, CDR1 is WSHSY and CDR2 is SAAADI. With V trimmed by 6 bases and J by 8 bases, 8 bases remained unmatched. CDR3 sequence: CASRAQGASGELFF. The CDR3 nucleotides read TGCGCCAGCAGGGCCCAGGGGGCGTCGGGGGAGCTGTTTTTT.

This chain joins TRBV19 and TRBJ1-2; TRBD1 aligns across 7 bases. V was pared by 6 bases and J by 0 bases, with 10 bases of the junction left unmatched. The CDR3 loop spans 16 amino acids. Germline V CDR1 and CDR2: LNHDA, SQIVND (reference sequence). CDR3 protein: CASRPGQWVSNYGYTF. In nucleotides, the CDR3 is TGTGCCAGTAGACCGGGACAGTGGGTTTCTAACTATGGCTACACCTTC.

This clone has just one count. J is TRBJ1-5 and V is TRBV27, with D uncertain. Trimming took off 0 bases at V and 6 bases at J, with 6 bases between the two ends. The CDR3 covers 13 residues. CDR1 is MNHEY, CDR2 SMNVEV, per germline (reference sequence). CDR3 sequence reads: CASSLSWGQPQHF. DNA of the CDR3: TGTGCCAGCAGTTTATCCTGGGGTCAGCCCCAGCATTTT.

The chain combines TRBV9 with TRBJ2-3, with D unclear. The CDR3 length is 14 residues. Germline CDR1 SGDLS, CDR2 YYNGEE. The V end was cut by 3 bases, the J end by 7 bases, with 15 bases between. The CDR3 here is CASSAAGSANTQYF. CDR3 in DNA: TGTGCCAGCAGCGCCGCAGGTTCGGCAAATACGCAGTATTTT. The full variable domain, its missing parts supplied by reference TRBV9 and TRBJ2-3, is DSGVTQTPKHLITATGQRVTLRCSPRSGDLSVYWYQQSLDQGLQFLIQYYNGEERAKGNILERFSAQQFPDLHSELNLSSLELGDSALYFCASSAAGSANTQYFGPGTRLTVL.

The J gene is TRBJ1-5, the V gene TRBV2, with D perhaps matching TRBD1 (5 bases). Germline V gene lookup returns CDR1 SNHLY and CDR2 FYNNEI. Trimming removed 6 bases at V and 4 bases at J, with 16 bases between. The CDR3 totals 15 residues. The CDR3 region is CASRIGTADNQPQHF. CDR3 coding DNA: TGTGCCAGCAGGATCGGGACGGCCGATAATCAGCCCCAGCATTTT.

V usage is TRBV4-1 and J usage is TRBJ2-7; a possible D gene is TRBD1 (8 bases). V was trimmed by 4 bases and J by 2 bases, leaving 15 bases between them. The CDR3 is 15 residues long. Germline V gene sequence: CDR1 MGHRA, CDR2 YSYEKL. The CDR3 region is CASSPGQGGTYEQYF. Here the CDR3 DNA reads TGCGCCAGCAGCCCTGGACAGGGAGGGACCTACGAGCAGTACTTC.